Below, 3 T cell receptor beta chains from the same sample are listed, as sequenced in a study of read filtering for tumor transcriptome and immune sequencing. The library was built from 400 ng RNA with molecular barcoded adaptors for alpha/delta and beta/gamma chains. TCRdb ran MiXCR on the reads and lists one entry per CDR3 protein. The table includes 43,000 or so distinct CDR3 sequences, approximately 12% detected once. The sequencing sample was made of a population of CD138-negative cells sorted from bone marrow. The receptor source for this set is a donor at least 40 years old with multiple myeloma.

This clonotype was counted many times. CDR3 DNA: TGTGCCAGCAGCTCCTATGATGAGCAGTTCTTC. Translating it yields CASSSYDEQFF. V and J are TRBV7-9 and TRBJ2-1, with D unclear. Deletions cut 4 bases from V and 8 bases from J, with 6 bases between. The length of the CDR3 is 11 residues. Germline V gene sequence: CDR1 SEHNR, CDR2 FQNEAQ (reference sequence).

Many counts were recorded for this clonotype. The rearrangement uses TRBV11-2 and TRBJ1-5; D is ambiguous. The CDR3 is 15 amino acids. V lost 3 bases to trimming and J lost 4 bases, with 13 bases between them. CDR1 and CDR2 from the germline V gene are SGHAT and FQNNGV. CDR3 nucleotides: TGTGCCAGCAGCTTCGGGATTGGGATGAATCAGCCCCAGCATTTT. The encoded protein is CASSFGIGMNQPQHF.

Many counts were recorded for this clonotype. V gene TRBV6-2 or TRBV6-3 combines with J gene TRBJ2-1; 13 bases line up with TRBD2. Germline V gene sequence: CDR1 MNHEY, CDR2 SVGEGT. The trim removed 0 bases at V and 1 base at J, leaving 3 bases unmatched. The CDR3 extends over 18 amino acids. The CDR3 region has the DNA TGTGCCAGCAGTTACTCCCGACTAGCGGGAGGATCCTACAATGAGCAGTTCTTC. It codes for CASSYSRLAGGSYNEQFF.